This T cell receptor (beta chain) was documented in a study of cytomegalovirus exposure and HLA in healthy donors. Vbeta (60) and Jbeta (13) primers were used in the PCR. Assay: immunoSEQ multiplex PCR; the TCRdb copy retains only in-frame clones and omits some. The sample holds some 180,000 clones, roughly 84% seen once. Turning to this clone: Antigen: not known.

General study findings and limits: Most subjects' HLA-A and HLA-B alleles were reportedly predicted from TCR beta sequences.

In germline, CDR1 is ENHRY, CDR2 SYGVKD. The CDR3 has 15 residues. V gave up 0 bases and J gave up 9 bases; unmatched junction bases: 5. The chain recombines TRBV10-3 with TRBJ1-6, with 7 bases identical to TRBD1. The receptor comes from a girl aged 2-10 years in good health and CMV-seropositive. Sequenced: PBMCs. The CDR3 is CAISESRDSGSPLHF. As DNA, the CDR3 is TGTGCCATCAGTGAGTCCCGGGACAGTGGTTCACCCCTCCACTTT.